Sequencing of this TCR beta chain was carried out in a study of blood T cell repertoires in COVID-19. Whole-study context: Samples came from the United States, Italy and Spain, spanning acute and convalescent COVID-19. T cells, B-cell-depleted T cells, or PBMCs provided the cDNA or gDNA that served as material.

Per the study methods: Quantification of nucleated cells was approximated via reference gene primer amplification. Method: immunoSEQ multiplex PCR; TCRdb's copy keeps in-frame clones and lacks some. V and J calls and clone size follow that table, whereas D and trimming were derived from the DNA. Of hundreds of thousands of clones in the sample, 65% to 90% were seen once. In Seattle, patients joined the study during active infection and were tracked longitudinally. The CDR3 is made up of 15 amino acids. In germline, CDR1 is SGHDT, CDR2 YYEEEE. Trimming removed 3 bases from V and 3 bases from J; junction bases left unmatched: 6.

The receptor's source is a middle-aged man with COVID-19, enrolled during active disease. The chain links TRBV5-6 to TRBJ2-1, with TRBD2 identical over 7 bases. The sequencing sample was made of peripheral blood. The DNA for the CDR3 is TGTGCCAGCAGCTGGGGAGGGGAGATCTACAATGAGCAGTTCTTC. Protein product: CASSWGGEIYNEQFF.